This TCR beta chain is from a study of blood T cells in healthy people across ages. In germline, CDR1 is LGHNT, CDR2 FRNRAP. With 6 bases clipped from V and 6 bases from J, the junction kept 4 bases outside the gene matches. The CDR3 is 13 amino acids. A second PCR of 7 to 11 cycles used a sample-barcoded 5' primer and a J-beta primer mix. TCRdb re-called the 5' RACE reads through MiXCR, storing one row per CDR3 protein. Among over 950,000 distinct CDR3 sequences listed, 35% to 40% were seen once. V is TRBV12-5 and J is TRBJ2-3, with TRBD2 matching over 9 bases. The receptor's source is a young man in good health. Input material: blood. CDR3 DNA: TGTGCTAGTGGGTCCCTAGCGGGGGATACGCAGTATTTT. Protein: CASGSLAGDTQYF.